This T cell receptor beta chain came from a study of control samples from healthy donors and cancer patients. The method was immunoSEQ multiplex PCR; TCRdb's version includes in-frame clones alone and lacks a portion of them. The profile shows approximately 170,000 clones, about 93% of them singletons. Trimming took 6 bases from V and 5 from J; bases not matched to a gene: 12. CDR1 is MNHNS, CDR2 SASEGT, per germline. The CDR3 extends over 16 amino acids. Sequencing was carried out using blood. The source of this sequence is a woman between 25 and 40 years old in good health. The V call is TRBV6-1, the J call TRBJ2-5; 10 bases are shared with TRBD1. The CDR3 bases are TGTGCCAGCAGCGAAAAACGGACAGGGGGTACGGAGACCCAGTACTTC. Translated: CASSEKRTGGTETQYF.